This passage covers 5 T cell receptor beta chains from one sample sequenced in a study of blood T cell repertoires in COVID-19. The assay was immunoSEQ multiplex PCR, and TCRdb's table has in-frame clones only and misses some. The sample includes more than 85,000 clones, roughly 85% of them seen just once. Sequencing was carried out using peripheral blood. The origin of the receptors is a man at least 80 years old with acute or convalescent COVID-19.

The CDR3 reads CASKPGGNEKLFF. As DNA, the CDR3 is TGTGCCAGCAAGCCCGGGGGTAATGAAAAACTGTTTTTT. The chain employs TRBV28 and TRBJ1-4, with TRBD1 as a possible D gene (5 bases). V dropped 7 bases and J dropped 4 bases, with 10 bases sitting between them. The CDR3 sequence is 13 residues long. Germline lookup yields CDR1 MDHEN and CDR2 SYDVKM.

The chain carries TRBV4-1 and TRBJ2-7, with a possible D match to TRBD1 (6 bases). V was shortened by 1 base and J by 2 bases, with 12 bases between the two germline ends. Per germline, CDR1 MGHRA and CDR2 YSYEKL. CDR3 length: 15 amino acids. CDR3 protein: CASSQVEDRAYEQYF. The CDR3, as DNA: TGCGCCAGCAGCCAAGTCGAGGACAGAGCCTACGAGCAGTACTTC.

This clone was observed a few times. This chain connects TRBV5-4 to TRBJ1-1; 11 bases agree with TRBD1. CDR1 is SGHNT, CDR2 YYREEE, per germline (reference sequence). J lost 6 bases, V lost 4 bases, and 5 bases had no gene match. The CDR3 is 14 residues long. In DNA form, the CDR3 reads TGTGCCAGCAGCCCGGGGACAGGGGGATCTGAAGCTTTCTTT. Its translation is CASSPGTGGSEAFF.

The chain recombines TRBV7-3 with TRBJ2-1; 8 bases align to TRBD1. The CDR3 has 13 residues. Per germline, CDR1 SGHTA and CDR2 FQGTGA. Trimming took 5 bases from V and 8 from J; bases not matched to a gene: 5. The CDR3 region is CASSPGQGDEQFF. Written as DNA, the CDR3 is TGTGCCAGCAGCCCCGGACAGGGCGATGAGCAGTTCTTC.

For the CDR3, the DNA is TGTGCCACCTCGGGACTAGCGGGAGCGCATGAGCAGTTCTTC. It translates to CATSGLAGAHEQFF. The rearrangement joins TRBV19 to TRBJ2-1; TRBD2 matches at 14 bases. CDR3 length equals 14 residues. The V gene end was trimmed by 10 bases and the J gene end by 8 bases; junction bases not matched to a gene: 7. In germline, CDR1 is LNHDA, CDR2 SQIVND (reference sequence).